The 16 T cell receptor beta chains below all came from one sample that was sequenced in a study of cytomegalovirus exposure and HLA in healthy donors. The PCR was carried out with 60 Vbeta primers and 13 Jbeta primers. Profiling relied on immunoSEQ multiplex PCR, and the TCRdb table lists in-frame clones only, not all of them. The sample lists about 120,000 clones, roughly 77% occurring once. The sample comprised PBMCs. These receptors came from a middle-aged man in good health and CMV-seronegative.

The chain has TRBV7-2 and TRBJ1-6, with 7 bases lining up with TRBD1. Germline V gene sequence: CDR1 SGHTA, CDR2 FQGNSA. The CDR3 contains 15 residues. J was trimmed by 7 bases and V by 1 base; bases with no gene match: 4. The CDR3 coding sequence is TGTGCCAGCAGCTTAGAACAGGGGCTAAATTCACCCCTCCACTTT. It encodes CASSLEQGLNSPLHF.

The genes are TRBV18 and TRBJ1-4, with D unresolved. This CDR3 has 15 amino acids. Trimming left V 2 bases short and J 0 bases short, with 7 bases between. Germline CDR1 KGHSH, CDR2 LQKENI. In DNA form, the CDR3 reads TGTGCCAGCTCACCAAGTACAGCAACTAATGAAAAACTGTTTTTT. It specifies CASSPSTATNEKLFF.

This clone was seen only a few times. The V gene is TRBV7-2, the J gene TRBJ2-5; 8 bases map to TRBD2. Germline CDR1 reads SGHTA; CDR2 reads FQGNSA. Losses at the gene ends were 6 bases for V and 4 bases for J; bases not matched to a gene: 4. The CDR3 consists of 13 residues. The CDR3 reads CASRVAGTETQYF. The CDR3 DNA sequence: TGTGCCAGCAGAGTAGCGGGAACAGAGACCCAGTACTTC.

The genes are TRBV7-3 and TRBJ2-5, with a possible D match to TRBD2 (6 bases). V gave up 0 bases and J gave up 5 bases, with 10 bases separating them. This CDR3 region has 14 residues. The germline CDR1 and CDR2 sequences are SGHTA and FQGTGA. The CDR3 nucleotides are TGTGCCAGCAGCTTAACACGGGGGAAGGAGACCCAGTACTTC. Translation gives CASSLTRGKETQYF.

CDR3 bases: TGTGCCAGCAGCCAAGAACTAGCGGGAGGCCCAAGCTCCTACGAGCAGTACTTC. Its protein is CASSQELAGGPSSYEQYF. The chain employs TRBV4-2 and TRBJ2-7; TRBD2 matches at 12 bases. V trimming: 0 bases; J trimming: 0 bases; junction bases outside the gene matches: 6. CDR3 length: 18 residues. The germline gives CDR1 LGHNA, CDR2 YNFKEQ.

The chain is built from TRBV28 and TRBJ2-7; D is possibly TRBD2 (7 bases). CDR1 and CDR2 from the germline V gene are MDHEN and SYDVKM. There are 17 residues in the CDR3. Trimming removed 3 bases from V and 7 bases from J, with 25 bases in between. The CDR3 sequence is CASSLGGAPGLLREQYF. The DNA of the CDR3 is TGTGCCAGCAGTTTGGGGGGGGCACCGGGACTACTTCGGGAGCAGTACTTC. Full variable domain (outside the CDR3, taken from reference TRBV28 and TRBJ2-7): DVKVTQSSRYLVKRTGEKVFLECVQDMDHENMFWYRQDPGLGLRLIYFSYDVKMKEKGDIPEGYSVSREKKERFSLILESASTNQTSMYLCASSLGGAPGLLREQYFGPGTRLTVT.

V and J are TRBV5-1 and TRBJ2-7, with 12 bases that match TRBD2. CDR3 size: 14 residues. J lost 6 bases, V lost 4 bases, and 5 bases had no gene match. Germline V CDR1 and CDR2: SGHRS, YFSETQ. This CDR3 reads CASSRGLAGTEQYF. The CDR3 coding sequence is TGCGCCAGCAGCCGTGGACTAGCGGGGACCGAGCAGTACTTC.

This clone was seen more than once but under ten times. The genes are TRBV10-3 and TRBJ1-6, with 8 bases aligning to TRBD1. Trimming at V came to 6 bases and at J to 0 bases, leaving 4 bases not matched to a gene. The CDR3 has 16 amino acids. Per germline, CDR1 ENHRY and CDR2 SYGVKD. The CDR3 bases are TGTGCCATCAGCCCGGGACAGGACTCCTATAATTCACCCCTCCACTTT. It encodes CAISPGQDSYNSPLHF.

The J gene is TRBJ1-1, the V gene TRBV19; no reliable D call. The germline V gene encodes CDR1 LNHDA and CDR2 SQIVND (reference sequence). The ends were cut back, 3 bases at V and 1 base at J, with 6 bases in the middle. CDR3 size: 13 residues. The CDR3 here is CASSISGNTEAFF. CDR3 nucleotide sequence: TGTGCCAGTAGTATCTCGGGGAACACTGAAGCTTTCTTT.

As DNA, the CDR3 is TGTGCCAGCAGTGCGGGACAGAGGGCAGATACGCAGTATTTT. This translates into CASSAGQRADTQYF. The gene calls are TRBV6-1 and TRBJ2-3; TRBD1 aligns across 7 bases. V lost 4 bases, J lost 4 bases, and 5 bases stayed unmatched. This CDR3 has 14 residues. Germline CDR1 is MNHNS and CDR2 is SASEGT.

The J gene is TRBJ2-7, the V gene TRBV5-4; D ambiguous. The CDR3 length is 13 residues. Trimming took 3 bases from V and 2 from J, leaving 9 bases between them. Germline V lookup: CDR1 SGHNT, CDR2 YYREEE (reference sequence). The CDR3 sequence is CASSSPTPYEQYF. DNA of the CDR3: TGTGCCAGCAGCTCTCCTACCCCCTACGAGCAGTACTTC.

The rearrangement uses TRBV6-5 and TRBJ1-1; D uncertain. CDR3 length: 13 amino acids. Germline lookup yields CDR1 MNHEY and CDR2 SVGAGI. The V end was cut by 4 bases, the J end by 0 bases, with 6 bases between. Here the CDR3 reads CASSSRLNTEAFF. CDR3 in DNA: TGTGCCAGCAGTTCTCGGTTGAACACTGAAGCTTTCTTT.

This clone has a single count. The chain combines TRBV4-2 with TRBJ2-7; 7 bases match TRBD1. Germline V gene lookup returns CDR1 LGHNA and CDR2 YNFKEQ. Trimming took 3 bases from V and 5 from J; bases not matched to a gene: 10. The CDR3 extends over 15 amino acids. CDR3 nucleotide sequence: TGTGCCAGCAGCCAGGAATTGGGACAGTTCGACGAGCAGTACTTC. Translation gives CASSQELGQFDEQYF.

The V gene is TRBV19, the J gene TRBJ2-3; a possible D gene is TRBD1 (5 bases). This CDR3 comprises 15 residues. Germline values: CDR1 LNHDA, CDR2 SQIVND (reference sequence). Trimming stripped 3 bases from V and 3 bases from J, with 13 bases between. CDR3 DNA: TGTGCCAGTAGTATTGGGTCAGGGCCTACAGATACGCAGTATTTT. It codes for CASSIGSGPTDTQYF.

This clone counts as medium-sized. The chain has TRBV11-2 and TRBJ1-4; D ambiguous. The CDR3 contains 14 residues. V lost 2 bases and J lost 5, with 9 bases in between. The V gene's germline CDR1 is SGHAT and CDR2 FQNNGV. The chain's CDR3 is CASSLRRLNEKLFF. In DNA, the CDR3 is TGTGCCAGCAGCTTACGCAGGCTGAATGAAAAACTGTTTTTT.

This chain joins TRBV5-6 and TRBJ1-1, with 9 positions matching TRBD1. Trimming at V came to 2 bases and at J to 0 bases, leaving 2 bases not matched to a gene. This CDR3 is built from 15 residues. Germline V gene data show CDR1 as SGHDT and CDR2 as YYEEEE. CDR3 in DNA: TGTGCCAGCAGCTTCCGGGACAGGGTGAACACTGAAGCTTTCTTT. Amino acids: CASSFRDRVNTEAFF.